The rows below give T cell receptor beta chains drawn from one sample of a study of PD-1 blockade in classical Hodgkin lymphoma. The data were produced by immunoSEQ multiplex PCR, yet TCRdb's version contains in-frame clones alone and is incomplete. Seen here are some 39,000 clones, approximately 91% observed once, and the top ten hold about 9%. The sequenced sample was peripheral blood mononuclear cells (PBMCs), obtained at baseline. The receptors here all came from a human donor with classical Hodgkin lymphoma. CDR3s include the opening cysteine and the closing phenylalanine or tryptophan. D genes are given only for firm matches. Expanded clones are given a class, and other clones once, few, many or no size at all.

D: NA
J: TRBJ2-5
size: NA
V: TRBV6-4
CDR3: CASSGAGGGQETQYF
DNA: TGTGCCAGCAGTGGAGCAGGGGGAGGCCAAGAGACCCAGTACTTC

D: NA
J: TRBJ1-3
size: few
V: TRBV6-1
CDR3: CASSEREDSGNTIYF
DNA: TGTGCCAGCAGTGAACGGGAAGACTCTGGAAACACCATATATTTT

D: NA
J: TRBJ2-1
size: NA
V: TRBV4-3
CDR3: CASSQEGTQYNEQFF
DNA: TGCGCCAGCAGCCAAGAAGGGACGCAGTACAATGAGCAGTTCTTC

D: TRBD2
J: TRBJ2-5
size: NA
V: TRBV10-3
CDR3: CAISEAPSGGGTQYF
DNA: TGTGCCATCAGTGAGGCCCCTAGCGGGGGGGGGACCCAGTACTTC

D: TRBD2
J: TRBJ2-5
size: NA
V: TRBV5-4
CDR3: CASSRFGGGGAGETQYF
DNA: TGTGCCAGCAGCCGGTTCGGGGGCGGGGGGGCCGGAGAGACCCAGTACTTC

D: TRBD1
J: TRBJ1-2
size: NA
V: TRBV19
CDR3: CASSTGQGKNYGYTF
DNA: TGTGCCAGTAGTACCGGACAGGGAAAAAACTATGGCTACACCTTC

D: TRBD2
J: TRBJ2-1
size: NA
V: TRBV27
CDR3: CASSLLLASGDRHNNEQFF
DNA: TGTGCCAGCAGTTTGCTGTTAGCTAGCGGGGACCGCCACAACAATGAGCAGTTCTTC

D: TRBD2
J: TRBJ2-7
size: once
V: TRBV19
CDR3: CASSISGLAGNEQYF
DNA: TGTGCCAGTAGTATAAGTGGACTAGCGGGAAACGAGCAGTACTTC

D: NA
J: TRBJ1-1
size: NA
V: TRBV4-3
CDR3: CASSQGYTSGRPNTEAFF
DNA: TGCGCCAGCAGCCAAGGGTATACGTCCGGACGTCCGAACACTGAAGCTTTCTTT

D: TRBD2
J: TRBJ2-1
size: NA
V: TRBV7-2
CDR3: CASSFAGGYNEQFF
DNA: TGTGCCAGCAGCTTCGCGGGGGGTTACAATGAGCAGTTCTTC

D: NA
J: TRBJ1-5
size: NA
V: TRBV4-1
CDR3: CASSLSMGDQPQHF
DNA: TGCGCCAGCAGCCTAAGTATGGGGGATCAGCCCCAGCATTTT

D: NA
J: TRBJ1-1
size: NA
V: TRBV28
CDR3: CASSAKGQGTEAFF
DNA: TGTGCCAGCAGCGCTAAAGGTCAGGGCACTGAAGCTTTCTTT

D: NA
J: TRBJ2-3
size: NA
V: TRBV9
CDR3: CASSVAEDTQYF
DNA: TGTGCCAGCAGCGTAGCGGAGGATACGCAGTATTTT

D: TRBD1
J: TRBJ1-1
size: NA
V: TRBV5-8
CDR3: CASSSGDRSNTEAFF
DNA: TGTGCCAGCAGCAGCGGGGACAGATCGAACACTGAAGCTTTCTTT

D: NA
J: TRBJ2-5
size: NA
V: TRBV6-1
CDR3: CASSLSGLGETQYF
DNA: TGTGCCAGCAGTCTCAGCGGGCTGGGCGAGACCCAGTACTTC

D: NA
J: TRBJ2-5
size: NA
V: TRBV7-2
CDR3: CASSSGTTHREETQYF
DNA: TGTGCCAGCAGCTCCGGGACGACGCACCGGGAAGAGACCCAGTACTTC

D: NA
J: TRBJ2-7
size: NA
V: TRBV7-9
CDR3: CASSESYEQYF
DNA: TGTGCCAGCAGCGAGAGCTACGAGCAGTACTTC

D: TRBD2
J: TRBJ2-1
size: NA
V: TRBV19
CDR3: CASSMLAGWYNEQFF
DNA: TGTGCCAGTAGTATGTTAGCGGGGTGGTACAATGAGCAGTTCTTC

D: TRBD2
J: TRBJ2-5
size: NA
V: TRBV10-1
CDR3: CASSATGGLAGGLEETQYF
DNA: TGCGCCAGCAGTGCCACCGGGGGACTAGCGGGAGGACTTGAAGAGACCCAGTACTTC

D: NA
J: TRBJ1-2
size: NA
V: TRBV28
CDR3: CASMRSGSEGYTF
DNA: TGTGCCAGCATGAGGTCGGGGTCTGAGGGCTACACCTTC

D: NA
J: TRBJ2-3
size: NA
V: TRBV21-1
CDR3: CASSKSLARLAASTDTQYF
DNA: TGTGCCAGCAGCAAATCCCTCGCCCGACTAGCGGCTAGCACAGATACGCAGTATTTT

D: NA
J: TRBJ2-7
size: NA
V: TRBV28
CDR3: CASRELPYEQYF
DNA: TGTGCCAGCAGGGAGCTACCCTACGAGCAGTACTTC

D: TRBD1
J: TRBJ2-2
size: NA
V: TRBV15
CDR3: CATSRTGTGITGELFF
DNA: TGTGCCACCAGCAGAACCGGGACAGGAATCACCGGGGAGCTGTTTTTT

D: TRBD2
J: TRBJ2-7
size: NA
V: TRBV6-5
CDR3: CASSYAGAYEQYF
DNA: TGTGCCAGCAGTTACGCGGGAGCCTACGAGCAGTACTTC

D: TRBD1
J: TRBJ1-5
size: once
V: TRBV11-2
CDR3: CASSPGTGSNQPQHF
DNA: TGTGCCAGCAGCCCTGGGACAGGAAGCAATCAGCCCCAGCATTTT

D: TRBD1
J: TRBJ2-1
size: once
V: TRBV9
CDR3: CASSPIQGAYNEQFF
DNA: TGTGCCAGCAGCCCGATCCAGGGGGCCTACAATGAGCAGTTCTTC

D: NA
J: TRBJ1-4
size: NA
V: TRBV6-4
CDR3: CASSLESGEKLFF
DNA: TGTGCCAGCAGTCTAGAATCGGGGGAAAAACTGTTTTTT

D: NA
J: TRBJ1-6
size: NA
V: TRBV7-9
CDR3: CASSLEWGNSPLHF
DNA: TGTGCCAGCAGCTTAGAATGGGGTAATTCACCCCTCCACTTT

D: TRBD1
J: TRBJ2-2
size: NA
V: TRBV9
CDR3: CASSLRDRPANTGELFF
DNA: TGTGCCAGCTCCCTCCGGGACAGACCCGCGAACACCGGGGAGCTGTTTTTT

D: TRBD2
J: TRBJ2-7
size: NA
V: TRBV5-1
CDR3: CASSFGTSGRPTYEQYF
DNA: TGCGCCAGCAGCTTCGGGACTAGCGGGAGGCCCACCTACGAGCAGTACTTC

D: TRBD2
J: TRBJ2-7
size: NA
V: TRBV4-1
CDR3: CASSQESGGSYEQYF
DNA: TGCGCCAGCAGCCAAGAGAGCGGGGGCTCCTACGAGCAGTACTTC

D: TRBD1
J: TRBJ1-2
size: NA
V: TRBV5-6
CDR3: CASSLGQGAIYGYTF
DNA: TGTGCCAGCAGCTTAGGACAGGGGGCCATCTATGGCTACACCTTC